A single sample gave rise to the 20 T cell receptor beta chains below, sequenced in a study of T-cell memory formation after mild COVID-19. TCRdb redid the calling of the 5' RACE reads with MiXCR, one entry per CDR3 protein. The sample contains around 450,000 distinct CDR3 sequences, less than 25% of which appear only once. Sequenced sample: PBMCs or a T cell subset sorted from them (not recorded which). The origin of the receptors is an adult woman who had mild COVID-19 (a few samples of this study predate the infection). Cell type and time point are not known.

This clonotype turned up a few times. This sequence joins TRBV29-1 and TRBJ2-7; either TRBD1 or TRBD2 may fit D (6 bases each). The CDR3 contains 11 residues. Between the trimmed V and J ends, which lost 6 bases and 9 bases, there was a span of 15 bases. Germline CDR1 SQVTM, CDR2 ANQGSEA. CDR3 region: CSVGGEARQYF. The CDR3 coding sequence is TGCAGCGTCGGGGGCGAGGCTCGGCAGTACTTC.

This sequence joins TRBV2 and TRBJ2-2, with 8 nucleotides matching TRBD1. CDR1 is SNHLY, CDR2 FYNNEI, per germline. V lost 6 bases and J lost 5; bases outside the gene matches: 8. The CDR3 runs to 15 residues. This chain's CDR3 is CASSKRTGSTGELFF. The DNA of the CDR3 is TGTGCCAGCAGCAAGAGGACAGGGTCGACCGGGGAGCTGTTTTTT.

This clonotype was counted a few times. V usage is TRBV7-9 and J usage is TRBJ1-4; no clear D gene. V was cut by 2 bases and J by 8 bases, with 12 bases left in between. From germline, CDR1 is SEHNR and CDR2 FQNEAQ (reference sequence). The CDR3 has 14 amino acids. DNA of the CDR3: TGTGCCAGCAGCTTAATCCTGGAGGGAGAAAAACTGTTTTTT. It codes for CASSLILEGEKLFF.

This rearrangement joins TRBV19 to TRBJ1-5, with D unclear. CDR1 LNHDA and CDR2 SQIVND come from the germline V gene (reference sequence). The CDR3 contains 13 residues. V lost 4 bases and J lost 6, with 10 bases in between. The CDR3 region is CASSNHVLQPQHF. The DNA of the CDR3 is TGTGCCAGTAGTAATCACGTCCTTCAGCCCCAGCATTTT.

V is TRBV24-1 and J is TRBJ1-5; 7 bases fit TRBD1. V dropped 12 bases and J dropped 9; count of bases not matched to a gene: 16. The CDR3 contains 14 residues. The germline V gene has CDR1 KGHDR and CDR2 SFDVKD. CDR3: CALTGEGAGGPQHF. The CDR3 DNA reads TGTGCCCTGACCGGCGAGGGGGCTGGGGGGCCCCAGCATTTT.

The chain recombines TRBV18 with TRBJ1-4; 9 bases fit TRBD1. The junction had 5 bases not matched to a gene; V was cut back by 1 base and J by 8 bases. The CDR3 extends over 15 amino acids. Looked up from germline, CDR1 is KGHSH and CDR2 is LQKENI. In DNA form, the CDR3 reads TGTGCCAGCTCACCACGTGACAGGGGGGAGGAAAAACTGTTTTTT. It encodes CASSPRDRGEEKLFF.

In its sample, this clonotype was seen many times. CDR3 DNA: TGTGCCAGCAGTTACGGGGACGCGCCCACAGGTGAGCAGTTCTTC. Translated: CASSYGDAPTGEQFF. The chain recombines TRBV6-5 with TRBJ2-1, with D perhaps being TRBD1 or TRBD2 (5 bases each). CDR1 and CDR2 from the germline V gene are MNHEY and SVGAGI. V was cut by 2 bases and J by 9 bases, with 17 bases left in between. There are 15 residues in the CDR3.

This rearrangement joins TRBV5-5 to TRBJ2-2; no definite D call. V was cut by 1 base and J by 2 bases, with 6 bases left in between. The CDR3 runs to 14 residues. CDR1 is SGHKS and CDR2 is YYEKEE in the germline V gene (reference sequence). CDR3 amino acids: CASSLRLNTGELFF. In DNA, the CDR3 is TGTGCCAGCAGCTTGCGTCTAAACACCGGGGAGCTGTTTTTT.

DNA for the CDR3: TGTGCAACTAGCCCGGAAGCGGGAGGGCCCTACGAGCAGTACTTC. Translation: CATSPEAGGPYEQYF. The chain has TRBV7-9 and TRBJ2-7, with 10 bases lining up with TRBD2. This CDR3 contains 15 residues. CDR1 SEHNR and CDR2 FQNEAQ come from the germline V gene (reference sequence).

The table lists this clonotype with a few counts. V gene TRBV4-1 combines with J gene TRBJ2-1; D possibly corresponds to TRBD2 (6 bases). V was pared by 6 bases and J by 5 bases, with 14 bases between. Germline values: CDR1 MGHRA, CDR2 YSYEKL. The CDR3 extends over 14 amino acids. The CDR3 DNA reads TGCGCCAGCAGATCGGGGGTGACGAACAATGAGCAGTTCTTC. This codes for CASRSGVTNNEQFF.

The chain couples TRBV7-2 to TRBJ2-6; the D gene is possibly TRBD1 (6 bases). Trimming pared 3 bases from V and 2 bases from J, leaving 11 bases between. The length of the CDR3 is 16 residues. The V gene's germline CDR1 is SGHTA and CDR2 FQGNSA. CDR3 nucleotides: TGTGCCAGCAGCTTGAGAAACAGGGCTGGGGCCAACGTCCTGACTTTC. Translating it yields CASSLRNRAGANVLTF. Complete variable domain (other parts from reference TRBV7-2 and TRBJ2-6): GAGVSQSPSNKVTEKGKDVELRCDPISGHTALYWYRQSLGQGLEFLIYFQGNSAPDKSGLPSDRFSAERTGGSVSTLTIQRTQQEDSAVYLCASSLRNRAGANVLTFGAGSRLTVL.

The J gene is TRBJ2-7, the V gene TRBV9; D possibly corresponds to TRBD1 (6 bases). Trimming shortened V by 4 bases and J by 6 bases, and 20 bases separated the two germline ends. The CDR3 spans 15 residues. Germline lookup yields CDR1 SGDLS and CDR2 YYNGEE. For the CDR3, the DNA is TGTGCCAGCAGCCCCAACCCTGGGGGCCTGAGCGAGCAGTACTTC. This codes for CASSPNPGGLSEQYF.

This clonotype was found a few times. The chain carries TRBV24-1 and TRBJ2-5; a possible D gene is TRBD1 (6 bases). Germline V gives CDR1 KGHDR, CDR2 SFDVKD. The CDR3 runs 15 residues. V gave up 1 base and J gave up 1 base, with 9 bases separating them. The CDR3 protein is CATSDFQGSQETQYF. The CDR3 nucleotides read TGTGCCACCAGTGATTTTCAGGGGTCCCAAGAGACCCAGTACTTC.

The chain couples TRBV7-8 to TRBJ2-3; D is possibly TRBD2 (7 bases). Germline V lookup: CDR1 SGHVS, CDR2 FQNEAQ. V was trimmed by 2 bases and J by 5 bases, leaving 20 bases between them. This CDR3 is built from 17 residues. The DNA of the CDR3 is TGTGCCAGCAGCTTACCCCTCCCGGCTAGGGGGGGAGATACGCAGTATTTT. As protein: CASSLPLPARGGDTQYF. Filled out from reference TRBV7-8 and TRBJ2-3, the complete variable domain reads GAGVSQSPRYKVAKRGQDVALRCDPISGHVSLFWYQQALGQGPEFLTYFQNEAQLDKSGLPSDRFFAERPEGSVSTLKIQRTQQEDSAVYLCASSLPLPARGGDTQYFGPGTRLTVL.

Only a few counts were recorded for this clonotype. An end of the junction differs from the germline gene, which may be a read error. The J gene is TRBJ2-1, the V gene TRBV4-2; D is unclear. This CDR3 region has 13 residues. Looked up from germline, CDR1 is LGHNA and CDR2 is YNFKEQ. The CDR3, as DNA: TGTGCCAGCACCCAAACGGGCTACAATGAGCAGTTCTTC. Amino acids: CASTQTGYNEQFF.

This clonotype was counted only a few times. CDR3 protein: CASSGHGGHREGEQYF. In nucleotides, the CDR3 is TGTGCCAGCAGCGGCCATGGAGGGCACAGGGAGGGCGAGCAGTACTTC. V and J are TRBV9 and TRBJ2-7; possible D gene TRBD2, 7 bases. The CDR3 contains 16 residues. V gave up 3 bases and J gave up 6 bases, with 22 bases separating them. The germline gives CDR1 SGDLS, CDR2 YYNGEE.

The chain couples TRBV28 to TRBJ1-2, with D hard to call. CDR1 and CDR2 from the germline V gene are MDHEN and SYDVKM. There are 12 residues in the CDR3. The V gene lost 3 bases and the J gene lost 13 bases, with 15 bases spanning the gap. The CDR3 sequence is CASSFSMALSTF. CDR3 nucleotide sequence: TGTGCCAGCAGTTTCAGTATGGCTCTTAGCACCTTC.

The chain combines TRBV20-1 with TRBJ2-2; TRBD2 matches 10 bases. The CDR3 sequence is 17 residues long. The ends lost 5 bases at V and 4 bases at J; junction bases unmatched: 13. The germline gives CDR1 DFQATT, CDR2 SNEGSKA (reference sequence). DNA for the CDR3: TGCAGTGCTCACCGGACTAGCGGCGCTGAGTTCACCGGGGAGCTGTTTTTT. It codes for CSAHRTSGAEFTGELFF.

V and J are TRBV11-2 and TRBJ2-7; possible D gene TRBD2, 6 bases. Germline CDR1 SGHAT, CDR2 FQNNGV. This CDR3 has 13 amino acids. Trimming removed 1 base from V and 6 bases from J, with 10 bases in between. CDR3 protein: CASSLVWGGEQYF. CDR3 DNA sequence: TGTGCCAGCAGCTTAGTATGGGGAGGCGAGCAGTACTTC.

The rearrangement joins TRBV24-1 to TRBJ2-1; tentatively, D is TRBD2 (5 bases). The germline V gene has CDR1 KGHDR and CDR2 SFDVKD. The CDR3 totals 14 residues. V was pared by 4 bases and J by 8 bases, with 14 bases between. The CDR3: CATSEPRGSYEQFF. The CDR3 nucleotides are TGTGCCACCAGTGAGCCGCGTGGGAGCTATGAGCAGTTCTTC.